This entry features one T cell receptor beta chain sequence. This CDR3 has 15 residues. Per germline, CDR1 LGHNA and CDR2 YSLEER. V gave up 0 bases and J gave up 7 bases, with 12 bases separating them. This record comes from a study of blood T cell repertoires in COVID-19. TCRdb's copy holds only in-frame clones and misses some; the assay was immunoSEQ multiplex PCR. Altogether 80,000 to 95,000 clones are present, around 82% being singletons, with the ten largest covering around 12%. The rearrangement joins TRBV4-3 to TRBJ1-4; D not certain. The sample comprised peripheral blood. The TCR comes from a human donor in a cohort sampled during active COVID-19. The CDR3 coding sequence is TGCGCCAGCAGCCAAGATCTAGGGAGGGCTGAAAAACTGTTTTTT. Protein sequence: CASSQDLGRAEKLFF.